This entry lists 30 T cell receptor beta chains sequenced from one sample in a study of control samples from healthy donors and cancer patients. Generated by immunoSEQ multiplex PCR, the TCRdb table keeps only in-frame clones and is missing some. The sample records about 48,000 clones, over 90% being singletons. The sequenced material came from PBMCs. The receptors stem from a woman aged 45-65 years with head and neck cancer.

This clone was detected only a few times. This rearrangement joins TRBV5-4 to TRBJ1-5; the match to TRBD1 covers 8 bases. Looked up from germline, CDR1 is SGHNT and CDR2 is YYREEE (reference sequence). The CDR3 is made up of 15 amino acids. V shed 4 bases, J shed 0 bases, and the junction held 3 bases outside the gene matches. CDR3 residues: CASSVDRASNQPQHF. Written as DNA, the CDR3 is TGTGCCAGCAGCGTGGACAGGGCTAGCAATCAGCCCCAGCATTTT.

Notes on this clone: At one boundary the junction diverges from the germline segment, which might be a read error. This rearrangement joins TRBV5-4 to TRBJ1-2, with a weak D call TRBD1 (5 bases). There are 16 residues in the CDR3. Germline loops: CDR1 SGHNT, CDR2 YYREEE (reference sequence). The CDR3 spells CASNLITGETWTGYTF. The CDR3 nucleotides are TGTGCCAGCAACTTGATAACAGGCGAGACATGGACTGGCTACACCTTC.

The chain joins TRBV6-5 to TRBJ2-3; D not resolved. This CDR3 contains 16 residues. V gave up 2 bases and J gave up 0 bases, with 12 bases separating them. Per germline, CDR1 MNHEY and CDR2 SVGAGI. The CDR3 reads CASSYREYSSTDTQYF. The CDR3 region has the DNA TGTGCCAGCAGTTACAGAGAATACAGTAGCACAGATACGCAGTATTTT.

V gene TRBV30 combines with J gene TRBJ1-5, with 7 bases aligning to TRBD1. CDR1 is GTSNPN, CDR2 SVGIG, per germline (reference sequence). The CDR3 runs 15 residues. The V segment lost 1 base and the J segment 3 bases; nucleotides outside the gene matches: 6. The CDR3 region is CAWSGDSDFNQPQHF. For the CDR3, the DNA is TGTGCCTGGAGTGGGGACAGCGATTTCAATCAGCCCCAGCATTTT.

This clone was seen a single time. The chain carries TRBV7-3 and TRBJ2-2; D remains unclear. This CDR3 is built from 12 residues. The ends were cut back, 4 bases at V and 4 bases at J, with 4 bases in the middle. Looked up from germline, CDR1 is SGHTA and CDR2 is FQGTGA. The CDR3: CASSWGTGELFF. DNA for the CDR3: TGTGCCAGCAGCTGGGGCACCGGGGAGCTGTTTTTT. The full variable domain, rest sourced from reference TRBV7-3 and TRBJ2-2, is GAGVSQTPSNKVTEKGKYVELRCDPISGHTALYWYRQSLGQGPEFLIYFQGTGAADDSGLPNDRFFAVRPEGSVSTLKIQRTERGDSAVYLCASSWGTGELFFGEGSRLTVL.

The chain recombines TRBV4-2 with TRBJ2-1; 8 bases line up with TRBD2. The J segment lost 0 bases and the V segment lost 4 bases, leaving 8 bases of the junction unmatched. The germline gives CDR1 LGHNA, CDR2 YNFKEQ. This CDR3 region has 17 residues. The CDR3 coding sequence is TGTGCCAGCAGCCTACTCAGCGGGGGCCTCTCCTACAATGAGCAGTTCTTC. Translation: CASSLLSGGLSYNEQFF.

This chain connects TRBV7-9 to TRBJ1-5, with D possibly matching TRBD1 (6 bases). This CDR3 has 13 residues. Germline assignment: CDR1 SEHNR and CDR2 FQNEAQ (reference sequence). Trimming stripped 2 bases from V and 5 bases from J, with 7 bases between. The CDR3 bases are TGTGCCAGCAGCTTAAAGGGGGATCAGCCCCAGCATTTT. Translation gives CASSLKGDQPQHF.

The chain couples TRBV27 to TRBJ2-1, with TRBD1 identical over 7 bases. Germline V CDR1 and CDR2: MNHEY, SMNVEV (reference sequence). With 5 bases clipped from V and 8 bases from J, the junction kept 9 bases outside the gene matches. The CDR3 runs 14 residues. The CDR3 DNA reads TGTGCCAGCAGTCCAAACGACAGGGACCATGAGCAGTTCTTC. It codes for CASSPNDRDHEQFF.

The gene calls are TRBV5-8 and TRBJ1-5, with D tentatively TRBD1 (6 bases). Trimming took off 4 bases at V and 4 bases at J, with 21 bases between the two ends. CDR1 and CDR2 (germline): SGHTS, YDEGEE. The CDR3 totals 17 residues. This CDR3 reads CASSPINTGALNQPQHF. CDR3 nucleotide sequence: TGTGCCAGCAGCCCAATCAACACGGGGGCTCTGAATCAGCCCCAGCATTTT.

The chain employs TRBV30 and TRBJ1-5; no definite D call. Between the trimmed V and J ends, which lost 3 bases and 6 bases, there was a span of 15 bases. The CDR3 consists of 14 residues. Germline V gene lookup returns CDR1 GTSNPN and CDR2 SVGIG (reference sequence). The CDR3 nucleotides are TGTGCCTGGAGCCCGCCCTTTGCAAGTCAGCCCCAGCATTTT. As protein: CAWSPPFASQPQHF. Full variable domain (missing parts from reference TRBV30 and TRBJ1-5): SQTIHQWPATLVQPVGSPLSLECTVEGTSNPNLYWYRQAAGRGLQLLFYSVGIGQISSEVPQNLSASRPQDRQFILSSKKLLLSDSGFYLCAWSPPFASQPQHFGDGTRLSIL.

The J gene is TRBJ2-7, the V gene TRBV6-5; possible D gene TRBD2, 6 bases. This CDR3 comprises 15 residues. V was clipped by 7 bases and J by 5 bases, with 21 bases between them. Germline CDR1 is MNHEY and CDR2 is SVGAGI. CDR3 in DNA: TGTGCCAGCAAGCAGTTCCTTGGGGGGTCCCACGAGCAGTACTTC. Protein sequence: CASKQFLGGSHEQYF.

This clone occurred a few times. J is TRBJ1-4 and V is TRBV30, with TRBD1 matching 9 bases. The junction had 6 bases not matched to a gene; V was cut back by 3 bases and J by 7 bases. CDR1 and CDR2 (germline): GTSNPN, SVGIG (reference sequence). The CDR3 length is 14 residues. The CDR3 nucleotides read TGTGCCTGGAGCGCGGGACAGGGTGGTGAAAAACTGTTTTTT. This codes for CAWSAGQGGEKLFF. Variable domain in full (rest from reference TRBV30 and TRBJ1-4): SQTIHQWPATLVQPVGSPLSLECTVEGTSNPNLYWYRQAAGRGLQLLFYSVGIGQISSEVPQNLSASRPQDRQFILSSKKLLLSDSGFYLCAWSAGQGGEKLFFGSGTQLSVL.

This rearrangement joins TRBV6-5 to TRBJ2-1; 7 bases are shared with TRBD1. The length of the CDR3 is 14 residues. The germline V gene encodes CDR1 MNHEY and CDR2 SVGAGI. Losses at the gene ends were 8 bases for V and 7 bases for J; bases not matched to a gene: 11. For the CDR3, the DNA is TGTGCCAGCCGATCCCGGGACAGTAGAAATGAGCAGTTCTTC. Translation gives CASRSRDSRNEQFF.

The V and J genes are TRBV15 and TRBJ1-2; D remains unclear. Germline loops: CDR1 LNHNV, CDR2 YYDKDF (reference sequence). There are 14 residues in the CDR3. Trimming shortened V by 0 bases and J by 7 bases, and 12 bases separated the two germline ends. This CDR3 reads CATSRDIGQAGYTF. For the CDR3, the DNA is TGTGCCACCAGCAGAGATATCGGGCAGGCTGGCTACACCTTC.

This clone has just one count. The chain links TRBV7-9 to TRBJ2-1, with TRBD1 as a possible D gene (6 bases). CDR1 is SEHNR and CDR2 is FQNEAQ in the germline V gene (reference sequence). Trimming took 1 base from V and 5 from J, leaving 12 bases between them. The CDR3 spans 15 residues. The CDR3 loop is CASSLEWTVHNEQFF. The DNA of the CDR3 is TGTGCCAGCAGCTTAGAATGGACAGTTCACAATGAGCAGTTCTTC.

The gene calls are TRBV5-4 and TRBJ1-1; D is uncertain. The CDR3 consists of 15 residues. Trimming removed 0 bases at V and 3 bases at J, with 12 bases between. Germline CDR1 and CDR2: SGHNT and YYREEE (reference sequence). CDR3 DNA: TGTGCCAGCAGCTTGGAAGGAGGAGTCTACACTGAAGCTTTCTTT. This gives the protein CASSLEGGVYTEAFF. The entire variable domain, with the rest obtained from reference TRBV5-4 and TRBJ1-1, is as follows: ETGVTQSPTHLIKTRGQQVTLRCSSQSGHNTVSWYQQALGQGPQFIFQYYREEENGRGNFPPRFSGLQFPNYSSELNVNALELDDSALYLCASSLEGGVYTEAFFGQGTRLTVV.

The CDR3 here is CASSPQRGRDIQYF. Written as DNA, the CDR3 is TGTGCCAGTAGTCCTCAGCGGGGGAGGGACATTCAGTACTTC. The chain recombines TRBV19 with TRBJ2-4; 8 nucleotides match TRBD2. Germline CDR1 is LNHDA and CDR2 is SQIVND (reference sequence). V trimming: 5 bases; J trimming: 8 bases; junction bases outside the gene matches: 8. The CDR3 extends over 14 amino acids.

The chain links TRBV28 to TRBJ1-2; 9 bases are shared with TRBD1. This CDR3 is built from 17 residues. The V gene end was trimmed by 5 bases and the J gene end by 0 bases; junction bases not matched to a gene: 10. Germline V gene sequence: CDR1 MDHEN, CDR2 SYDVKM. CDR3 DNA: TGTGCCAGCAGTACTCAAACAGGGGGCCTAGCTAACTATGGCTACACCTTC. Residues: CASSTQTGGLANYGYTF.

The rearrangement uses TRBV15 and TRBJ1-2; D gene ambiguous. The V and J ends lost 4 bases and 8 bases respectively, with 11 bases between them. The length of the CDR3 is 12 residues. CDR1 is LNHNV and CDR2 is YYDKDF in the germline V gene (reference sequence). The CDR3 loop reads CATSKFGFGYTF. Here the CDR3 DNA reads TGTGCCACCAGCAAATTTGGGTTCGGCTACACCTTC.

V is TRBV3-1 (or the pseudogene TRBV3-2) and J is TRBJ1-4; D not resolved. Germline CDR1 reads LGHDT; CDR2 reads YNNKEL (reference sequence). This CDR3 comprises 14 residues. Trimming removed 0 bases at V and 5 bases at J, with 7 bases between. The chain's CDR3 is CASSQDVVNEKLFF. CDR3 DNA sequence: TGTGCCAGCAGCCAAGATGTGGTAAATGAAAAACTGTTTTTT.

V is TRBV2 and J is TRBJ1-1; perhaps TRBD1 as D (6 bases). CDR1 is SNHLY, CDR2 FYNNEI, per germline. Trimming pared 7 bases from V and 1 base from J, leaving 10 bases between. This CDR3 has 13 residues. The CDR3, as DNA: TGTGCCAGCAACGGACAGCCGAACACTGAAGCTTTCTTT. Its translation is CASNGQPNTEAFF.

The genes are TRBV6-7 and TRBJ1-3, with D possibly matching TRBD1 (5 bases). TRBV6-7 is an ORF for which the function is uncertain. The V end lost 2 bases, the J end lost 2 bases, and 16 bases lay between the germline ends. CDR3 length: 17 residues. CDR3 coding DNA: TGTGCCAGCAGTTACCCCCCGGACAACTCGGCTGGAAACACCATATATTTT. Translation: CASSYPPDNSAGNTIYF.

The CDR3 reads CAIRQGNTEAFF. In DNA form, the CDR3 reads TGTGCCATTAGACAGGGTAACACTGAAGCTTTCTTT. This chain links TRBV10-3 with TRBJ1-1; 7 bases agree with TRBD1. V lost 9 bases and J lost 2; bases outside the gene matches: 3. From germline, CDR1 is ENHRY and CDR2 SYGVKD. The CDR3 loop spans 12 amino acids.

The chain joins TRBV24-1 to TRBJ2-2; 7 bases fit TRBD1. The CDR3 spans 16 residues. The ends lost 3 bases at V and 5 bases at J; junction bases unmatched: 8. CDR1 KGHDR and CDR2 SFDVKD come from the germline V gene. Written as DNA, the CDR3 is TGTGCCACCAGTGATCAGACAGGGCCGAGTACCGGGGAGCTGTTTTTT. Amino acids: CATSDQTGPSTGELFF.

In this sample, this clone turned up a few times. The V gene is TRBV20-1, the J gene TRBJ1-1; D may be TRBD1 (6 bases). This CDR3 is built from 9 residues. Germline values: CDR1 DFQATT, CDR2 SNEGSKA (reference sequence). V was clipped by 3 bases and J by 11 bases, with 7 bases between them. The CDR3 spells CSARDSAFF. The CDR3 region has the DNA TGCAGTGCTAGGGACAGTGCTTTCTTT.

This chain uses TRBV6-6 with TRBJ2-7; D is undetermined. This CDR3 has 12 amino acids. CDR1 and CDR2 (germline): MNHNY, SVGAGI (reference sequence). The V end was cut by 6 bases, the J end by 3 bases, with 9 bases between. The CDR3 spells CASSWVLYEQYF. The CDR3 DNA follows: TGTGCCAGCAGCTGGGTCCTCTACGAGCAGTACTTC.

V gene TRBV11-2 combines with J gene TRBJ2-7; the D call may be TRBD1 or TRBD2 (5 bases each). Germline-derived CDR1 and CDR2 are SGHAT and FQNNGV. The length of the CDR3 is 15 residues. Deletions cut 3 bases from V and 0 bases from J, with 12 bases between. The CDR3 nucleotides read TGTGCCAGCAGCTTGTTTGGGGACCCCTCCTACGAGCAGTACTTC. This sequence encodes CASSLFGDPSYEQYF.

The CDR3 sequence: CASSLVPGGTAKNIQYF. As DNA, the CDR3 is TGTGCCAGCAGTTTGGTACCAGGGGGGACGGCCAAAAACATTCAGTACTTC. The rearrangement links TRBV6-2 or TRBV6-3 to TRBJ2-4; a possible D gene is TRBD1 (7 bases). Germline V CDR1 and CDR2: MNHEY, SVGEGT. This CDR3 region has 17 residues. V lost 4 bases and J lost 1, with 17 bases in between.

The V call is TRBV20-1, the J call TRBJ1-2, with D possibly being TRBD1 (5 bases). Trimming left V 5 bases short and J 4 bases short, with 8 bases between. CDR1 DFQATT and CDR2 SNEGSKA come from the germline V gene (reference sequence). CDR3 length equals 11 residues. CDR3 sequence: CSAFRGYGYTF. For the CDR3, the DNA is TGCAGTGCTTTTAGGGGCTATGGCTACACCTTC.

V usage is TRBV20-1 and J usage is TRBJ1-2; D gene uncertain. V lost 0 bases and J 5 bases, leaving 4 bases between the germline ends. This CDR3 is 11 amino acids long. From germline, CDR1 is DFQATT and CDR2 SNEGSKA (reference sequence). This CDR3 reads CSAREPYGYTF. The CDR3 bases are TGCAGTGCTAGAGAACCTTATGGCTACACCTTC.